This T cell receptor (beta chain) was observed in a study of radiotherapy plus CTLA-4 blockade in lung cancer (dated by TCRdb to 2017 to 2018). Looking at the study overall: Objective responses occurred in approximately 17% of enrolled patients, and just over 30% achieved disease control.

The CDR3 covers 13 residues, taking in both the cysteine and the phenylalanine. The only DNA kept is the CDR3, 39 bases in frame from the first base. V loses 4 bases of germline sequence and J loses 6 bases, and the interval between the two ends is 10 bases. CDR1 SGHVS and CDR2 FNYEAQ are derived from the germline V gene. In this study, focal radiation therapy paired with CTLA-4 blockade (ipilimumab) was tested in patients who had chemo-refractory metastatic non-small-cell lung cancer. This clone was recorded a few times. This receptor's antigen is unknown. Qualities for individual bases were not recorded, and no much larger clone is one base off. On the study overall, not on this receptor specifically: After treatment with radiotherapy and ipilimumab, TCR clones that came from tumors expanded in the peripheral blood. The strongest predictors of response were reported to be early dynamic shifts in blood T cell clones along with a rise in serum interferon-beta following radiation.

The library was prepared using the immunoSEQ multiplex PCR assay. Sourced from immuneACCESS, this table was stored by TCRdb with only in-frame sequences that have V and J called. A share of the clones is absent; for the studies checked, an unresolved V gene accounts for under half, and the remainder has no known explanation. This sample is represented by about 94,000 clones; around 83% of them were singletons. The ten largest clones take up around 25% of the sample. Here the sequenced sample was peripheral blood, taken from a patient treated with radiotherapy plus ipilimumab. The chain is made from TRBV7-6 and TRBJ1-5, with no confidently assigned D gene. This TCR came from a human donor with non-small cell lung cancer that progressed on radiotherapy plus ipilimumab. The CDR3 amino acid sequence is: CASSSEEGQPQHF. The nucleotide sequence reads TGTGCCAGCAGCTCGGAGGAAGGTCAGCCCCAGCATTTT.